The 5 T cell receptor beta chains presented below share a single source sample, sequenced in a study of PD-L1 blockade in urothelial cancer. Data came from immunoSEQ multiplex PCR; TCRdb stores just in-frame clones and leaves some out. The sample includes approximately 44,000 clones, 75% to 95% of them seen just once. The time point denotes: peripheral blood 6 weeks after treatment start. Sequencing used PBMCs, obtained around atezolizumab (anti-PD-L1) treatment. The source is a man in his sixties or seventies with urothelial cancer.

A note on this clone: This sample includes further DNA sequences coding for the same CDR3. CDR3 region: CASSLRGTRAFF. CDR3 bases: TGTGCCAGCAGCTTGAGAGGGACTAGAGCTTTCTTT. The V and J genes are TRBV5-6 and TRBJ1-1; D possibly corresponds to TRBD1 (5 bases). The CDR3 is made up of 12 amino acids. Between the trimmed V and J ends, which lost 1 base and 10 bases, there was a span of 11 bases. CDR1 is SGHDT and CDR2 is YYEEEE in the germline V gene.

This chain uses TRBV13 with TRBJ1-1, with 8 bases that match TRBD1. The CDR3 is made up of 13 amino acids. V shed 5 bases and J 4 bases; nucleotides not matched to a gene: 3. Looked up from germline, CDR1 is PRHDT and CDR2 is FYEKMQ (reference sequence). CDR3 in amino acids: CASSDRGSTEAFF. The CDR3 region has the DNA TGTGCCAGCAGCGACAGGGGTAGCACTGAAGCTTTCTTT.

The chain has TRBV21-1 and TRBJ2-4; the DNA was not used to check the table's D call, TRBD2. TRBV21-1 is a documented pseudogene. The CDR3 runs to 14 residues. DNA of the CDR3: TGTGCCAGCAGCAACTGCGGGGGAGAAAACATTCAGTACTTC. Its translation is CASSNCGGENIQYF.

The V call is TRBV5-1, the J call TRBJ1-4; no firm D call. Germline V gives CDR1 SGHRS, CDR2 YFSETQ. The CDR3 spans 14 residues. V lost 5 bases and J lost 3, with 11 bases in between. This CDR3 is CASRLGSPNEKLFF. CDR3 coding DNA: TGCGCCAGCAGGCTGGGGAGTCCTAATGAAAAACTGTTTTTT.

A single count supports this clone. The genes are TRBV6-1 and TRBJ1-2; 8 nucleotides match TRBD1. This CDR3 contains 13 residues. The ends lost 2 bases at V and 8 bases at J; junction bases unmatched: 4. Germline CDR1 MNHNS, CDR2 SASEGT. CDR3 loop: CASSESGDRGYTF. For the CDR3, the DNA is TGTGCCAGCAGTGAATCCGGGGACAGGGGCTACACCTTC.